The 14 T cell receptor beta chains reported below all come from one sample, sequenced in a study of cytomegalovirus exposure and HLA in healthy donors. With 60 Vbeta and 13 Jbeta primers, the PCR was carried out. Sequencing was performed with immunoSEQ multiplex PCR; in TCRdb, only in-frame clones are kept and a portion is missing. The sample shows tens of thousands of clones, about 84% of them seen only once. The sequencing input was PBMCs. These receptors were collected from a girl aged 2-10 years in good health and CMV-seropositive.

V and J are TRBV7-9 and TRBJ2-7; 7 positions match TRBD2. Per the germline V gene, CDR1 is SEHNR and CDR2 is FQNEAQ (reference sequence). J was trimmed by 13 bases and V by 2 bases; bases with no gene match: 8. This CDR3 spans 12 amino acids. The CDR3: CASSLNQRDVYF. DNA for the CDR3: TGTGCCAGCAGCTTAAACCAGCGGGATGTATACTTC.

V is TRBV28 and J is TRBJ2-3, with 7 bases aligning to TRBD2. Germline assignment: CDR1 MDHEN and CDR2 SYDVKM. After removal of 6 bases from V and 0 bases from J, the junction contained 6 bases not matched to a gene. The CDR3 contains 15 residues. This CDR3 reads CASRHKRGSTDTQYF. The DNA for the CDR3 is TGTGCCAGCAGACACAAGCGGGGTAGCACAGATACGCAGTATTTT.

The rearrangement uses TRBV6-5 and TRBJ2-7, with 10 bases identical to TRBD2. The CDR3 consists of 15 residues. The V gene end was trimmed by 4 bases and the J gene end by 3 bases; junction bases not matched to a gene: 6. CDR1 MNHEY and CDR2 SVGAGI come from the germline V gene. Here the CDR3 reads CASSSAGTSVYEQYF. The CDR3 coding sequence is TGTGCCAGCAGTTCCGCCGGGACTAGCGTCTACGAGCAGTACTTC.

The rearrangement uses TRBV6-5 and TRBJ2-5; D not resolved. V dropped 0 bases and J dropped 2 bases, with 13 bases sitting between them. The length of the CDR3 is 16 residues. CDR1 and CDR2 from the germline V gene are MNHEY and SVGAGI. This chain's CDR3 is CASSYSVAETQETQYF. CDR3 bases: TGTGCCAGCAGTTACTCGGTGGCGGAAACTCAAGAGACCCAGTACTTC.

The CDR3 is CASSFSDSVDGYTF. The DNA of the CDR3 is TGCGCCAGCAGCTTCTCGGACAGCGTCGATGGCTACACCTTC. V usage is TRBV5-1 and J usage is TRBJ1-2, with a possible D match to TRBD1 (6 bases). Germline V gives CDR1 SGHRS, CDR2 YFSETQ. The CDR3 length is 14 residues. The V gene lost 2 bases and the J gene lost 6 bases, with 14 bases spanning the gap.

The chain is built from TRBV19 and TRBJ1-2; D remains ambiguous. CDR1 and CDR2 (germline): LNHDA, SQIVND (reference sequence). The CDR3 covers 10 residues. Between the trimmed V and J ends, which lost 11 bases and 9 bases, there was a span of 13 bases. The chain's CDR3 is CAYEGGSYTF. CDR3 bases: TGTGCCTATGAAGGAGGAAGCTACACCTTC.

J is TRBJ2-7 and V is TRBV6-5, with a possible D match to TRBD2 (6 bases). The germline CDR1 and CDR2 sequences are MNHEY and SVGAGI. The V end lost 2 bases, the J end lost 5 bases, and 13 bases lay between the germline ends. The CDR3 is 14 amino acids. DNA of the CDR3: TGTGCCAGCAGTTACCGGGACTTACTAGACGAGCAGTACTTC. Translated: CASSYRDLLDEQYF.

The genes are TRBV15 and TRBJ1-1, with TRBD1 as a possible D gene (5 bases). The germline CDR1 and CDR2 sequences are LNHNV and YYDKDF (reference sequence). The V and J ends lost 1 base and 3 bases respectively, with 6 bases between them. The CDR3 extends over 13 amino acids. For the CDR3, the DNA is TGTGCCACCAGCAGAGGCAGGGACACTGAAGCTTTCTTT. This gives the protein CATSRGRDTEAFF.

The chain joins TRBV7-9 to TRBJ2-3; D is unclear. This CDR3 spans 11 amino acids. CDR1 and CDR2 (germline): SEHNR, FQNEAQ (reference sequence). Trimming pared 10 bases from V and 5 bases from J, leaving 10 bases between. The CDR3, as DNA: TGTGCCACTAGGTCTGGAGATACGCAGTATTTT. Translation: CATRSGDTQYF.

The J gene is TRBJ2-7, the V gene TRBV7-9; weak D call: TRBD1 (5 bases). V lost 4 bases, J lost 6 bases, and 13 bases lay in between. Germline values: CDR1 SEHNR, CDR2 FQNEAQ (reference sequence). The CDR3 is made up of 13 amino acids. The CDR3 DNA follows: TGTGCCAGCAGCTCGCCGCCAGGGTTCGAGCAGTACTTC. Its translation is CASSSPPGFEQYF.

This chain uses TRBV6-6 with TRBJ2-1; the D is unclear. V was trimmed by 0 bases and J by 7 bases, leaving 4 bases between them. CDR3 length equals 12 residues. The germline V gene encodes CDR1 MNHNY and CDR2 SVGAGI (reference sequence). CDR3 nucleotide sequence: TGTGCCAGCAGTTACTCTCCGAATGAGCAGTTCTTC. It yields the protein CASSYSPNEQFF.

The CDR3 DNA reads TGCGCCAGCAGCCTATACACAGATACGCAGTATTTT. Protein: CASSLYTDTQYF. V is TRBV5-1 and J is TRBJ2-3; D is uncertain. Between the trimmed V and J ends, which lost 4 bases and 2 bases, there was a span of 5 bases. Germline V gene lookup returns CDR1 SGHRS and CDR2 YFSETQ. This CDR3 has 12 amino acids. Using reference TRBV5-1 and TRBJ2-3 for the parts outside the CDR3, the full variable domain is KAGVTQTPRYLIKTRGQQVTLSCSPISGHRSVSWYQQTPGQGLQFLFEYFSETQRNKGNFPGRFSGRQFSNSRSEMNVSTLELGDSALYLCASSLYTDTQYFGPGTRLTVL.

The chain employs TRBV5-1 and TRBJ1-5; the match to TRBD1 covers 9 bases. The CDR3 totals 15 residues. The V gene's germline CDR1 is SGHRS and CDR2 YFSETQ. Germline trimming cut 0 bases from V and 7 bases from J; bases unmatched to any gene: 5. The chain's CDR3 is CASSLDGQGWQPQHF. For the CDR3, the DNA is TGCGCCAGCAGCTTGGATGGACAGGGGTGGCAGCCCCAGCATTTT. The complete variable domain, with remaining parts taken from reference TRBV5-1 and TRBJ1-5, reads KAGVTQTPRYLIKTRGQQVTLSCSPISGHRSVSWYQQTPGQGLQFLFEYFSETQRNKGNFPGRFSGRQFSNSRSEMNVSTLELGDSALYLCASSLDGQGWQPQHFGDGTRLSIL.

This chain joins TRBV19 and TRBJ1-2; 9 bases map to TRBD1. Per germline, CDR1 LNHDA and CDR2 SQIVND (reference sequence). The CDR3 length is 16 residues. V lost 5 bases and J lost 1; bases outside the gene matches: 8. The CDR3 spells CASSQLQGAYNYGYTF. DNA of the CDR3: TGTGCCAGTAGTCAACTACAGGGGGCATATAACTATGGCTACACCTTC.